This TCR beta chain was found in a study of T cell changes during pregnancy in multiple sclerosis. The CDR3 has 16 amino acids. Using immunoSEQ multiplex PCR, the repertoire was profiled, and TCRdb retains in-frame clones only, with some absent. The data contain 46,000 or so clones, roughly 95% of them seen just once; the ten biggest clones take up 3.5% to 5%. Sequencing was performed on CD8+ T cells from peripheral blood mononuclear cells, taken after pregnancy. This chain connects TRBV21-1 to TRBJ1-5; the D call in the table, TRBD1, was not verified against the DNA. TRBV21-1 is designated a pseudogene. The source of this sequence is a female donor with multiple sclerosis, enrolled in a pregnancy study. The CDR3 sequence is CASSTQQGKGNQPQHF. CDR3 coding DNA: TGTGCCAGCAGCACCCAACAGGGAAAAGGCAATCAGCCCCAGCATTTT.